This T cell receptor beta chain is drawn from a study of T cell responses to AZD1222 COVID-19 vaccine. The V gene lost 6 bases and the J gene lost 3 bases, with 9 bases spanning the gap. This CDR3 is built from 13 residues. The data were produced by immunoSEQ multiplex PCR, yet TCRdb's version contains in-frame clones alone and is incomplete. Of 85,000 to 120,000 clones listed, more than 85% are singletons. Study-wide findings and caveats: The donor cohort was predominantly white British with a female majority, and clonal diversity may have been underestimated. Baseline serostatus was positive in only six AZD1222 recipients.

Note on this clone: Its specificity is unknown.

This chain uses TRBV12-3 or TRBV12-4 with TRBJ2-1, with D maybe TRBD2 (5 bases). The clonotype originates from an adult in good health. The sequencing used peripheral blood, collected on day 0 of AZD1222 vaccination. The CDR3 is CASRAGHYNEQFF. The CDR3 coding sequence is TGTGCCAGCAGGGCGGGCCACTACAATGAGCAGTTCTTC.